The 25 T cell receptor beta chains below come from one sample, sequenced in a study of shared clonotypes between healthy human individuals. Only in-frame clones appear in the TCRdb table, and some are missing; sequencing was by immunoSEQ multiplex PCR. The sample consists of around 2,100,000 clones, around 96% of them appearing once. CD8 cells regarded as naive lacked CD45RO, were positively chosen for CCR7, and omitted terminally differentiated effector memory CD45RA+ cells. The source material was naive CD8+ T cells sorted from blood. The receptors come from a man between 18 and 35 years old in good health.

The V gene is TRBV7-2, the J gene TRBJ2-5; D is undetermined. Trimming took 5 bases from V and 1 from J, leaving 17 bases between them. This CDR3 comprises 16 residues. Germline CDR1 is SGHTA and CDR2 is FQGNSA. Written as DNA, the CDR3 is TGTGCCAGCAGCACGACCTTCGCGAGTATCCAAGAGACCCAGTACTTC. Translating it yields CASSTTFASIQETQYF.

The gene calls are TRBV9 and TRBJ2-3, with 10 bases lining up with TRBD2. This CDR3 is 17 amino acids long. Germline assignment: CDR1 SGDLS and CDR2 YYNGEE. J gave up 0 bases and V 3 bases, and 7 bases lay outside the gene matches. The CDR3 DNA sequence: TGTGCCAGCAGCGGCGAAGAGACTAGCGGGAGCACAGATACGCAGTATTTT. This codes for CASSGEETSGSTDTQYF.

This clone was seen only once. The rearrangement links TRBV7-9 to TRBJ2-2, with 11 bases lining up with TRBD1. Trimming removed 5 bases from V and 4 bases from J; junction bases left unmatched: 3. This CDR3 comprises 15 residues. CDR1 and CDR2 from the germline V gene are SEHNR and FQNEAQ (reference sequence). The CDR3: CASSPGTGGTGELFF. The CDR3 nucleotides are TGTGCCAGCAGCCCCGGGACAGGGGGCACCGGGGAGCTGTTTTTT.

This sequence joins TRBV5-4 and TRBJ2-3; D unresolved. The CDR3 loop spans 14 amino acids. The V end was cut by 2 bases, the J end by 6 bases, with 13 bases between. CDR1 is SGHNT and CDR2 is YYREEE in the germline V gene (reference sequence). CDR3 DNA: TGTGCCAGCAGCTTCCTTCTCTCCTCTGATACGCAGTATTTT. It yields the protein CASSFLLSSDTQYF. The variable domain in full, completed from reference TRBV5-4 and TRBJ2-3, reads ETGVTQSPTHLIKTRGQQVTLRCSSQSGHNTVSWYQQALGQGPQFIFQYYREEENGRGNFPPRFSGLQFPNYSSELNVNALELDDSALYLCASSFLLSSDTQYFGPGTRLTVL.

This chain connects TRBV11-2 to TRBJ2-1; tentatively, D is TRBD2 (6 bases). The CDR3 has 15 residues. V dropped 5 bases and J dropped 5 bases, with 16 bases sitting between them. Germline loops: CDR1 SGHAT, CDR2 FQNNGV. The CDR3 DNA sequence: TGTGCCAGCAGCCCTGGAGGGGCCCCCCACAATGAGCAGTTCTTC. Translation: CASSPGGAPHNEQFF. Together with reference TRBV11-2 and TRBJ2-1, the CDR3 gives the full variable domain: EAGVAQSPRYKIIEKRQSVAFWCNPISGHATLYWYQQILGQGPKLLIQFQNNGVVDDSQLPKDRFSAERLKGVDSTLKIQPAKLEDSAVYLCASSPGGAPHNEQFFGPGTRLTVL.

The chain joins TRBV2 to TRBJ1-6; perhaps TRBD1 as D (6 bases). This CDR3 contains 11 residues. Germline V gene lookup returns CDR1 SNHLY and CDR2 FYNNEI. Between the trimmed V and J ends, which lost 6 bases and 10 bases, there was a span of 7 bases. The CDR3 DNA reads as TGTGCCAGCAGACAGGGCTCACCCCTCCACTTT. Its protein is CASRQGSPLHF.

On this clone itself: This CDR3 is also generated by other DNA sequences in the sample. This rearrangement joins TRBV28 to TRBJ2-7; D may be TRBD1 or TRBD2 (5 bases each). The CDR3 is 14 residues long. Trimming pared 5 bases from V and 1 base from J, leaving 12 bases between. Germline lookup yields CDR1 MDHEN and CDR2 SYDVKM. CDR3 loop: CASSLLGGSYEQYF. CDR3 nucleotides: TGTGCCAGCAGTCTTCTTGGGGGATCCTACGAGCAGTACTTC.

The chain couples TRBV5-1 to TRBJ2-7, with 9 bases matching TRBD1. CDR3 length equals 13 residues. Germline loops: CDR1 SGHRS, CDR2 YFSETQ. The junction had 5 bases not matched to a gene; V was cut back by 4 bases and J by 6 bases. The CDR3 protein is CASSIGTGSEQYF. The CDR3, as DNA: TGCGCCAGCAGCATCGGGACAGGGAGCGAGCAGTACTTC.

The CDR3 protein is CASSETVRRDTEAFF. DNA for the CDR3: TGTGCCAGCAGTGAAACTGTCAGACGCGACACTGAAGCTTTCTTT. The chain recombines TRBV2 with TRBJ1-1; D gene uncertain. Trimming cost V 2 bases and J 3 bases, with 13 bases left between them. Germline-derived CDR1 and CDR2 are SNHLY and FYNNEI. The CDR3 consists of 15 residues.

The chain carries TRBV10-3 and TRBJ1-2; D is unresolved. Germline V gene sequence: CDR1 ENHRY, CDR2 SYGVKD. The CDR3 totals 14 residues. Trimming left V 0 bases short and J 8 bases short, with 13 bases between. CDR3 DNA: TGTGCCATCAGTGAGTCTAGTCAGAACATGGGCTACACCTTC. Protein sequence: CAISESSQNMGYTF.

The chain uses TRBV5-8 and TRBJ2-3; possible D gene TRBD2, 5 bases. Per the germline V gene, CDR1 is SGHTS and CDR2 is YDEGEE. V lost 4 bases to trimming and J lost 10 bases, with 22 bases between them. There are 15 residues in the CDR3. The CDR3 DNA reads TGTGCCAGCAGCCCCGGGGTCACGGGCAAAGAAGCGCAGTATTTT. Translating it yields CASSPGVTGKEAQYF.

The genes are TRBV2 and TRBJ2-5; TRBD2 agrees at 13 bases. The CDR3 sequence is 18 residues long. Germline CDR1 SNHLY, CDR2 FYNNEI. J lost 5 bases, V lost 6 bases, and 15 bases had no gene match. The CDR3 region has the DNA TGTGCCAGCAGCTGGAGTCTCCCCGGGACTAGCGGGGATGAGACCCAGTACTTC. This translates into CASSWSLPGTSGDETQYF.

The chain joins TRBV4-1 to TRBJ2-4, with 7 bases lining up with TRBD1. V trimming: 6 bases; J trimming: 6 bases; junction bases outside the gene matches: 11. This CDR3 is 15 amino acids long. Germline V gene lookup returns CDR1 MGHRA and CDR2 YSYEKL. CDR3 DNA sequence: TGCGCCAGCAGTGATTCCACAGGGGAGCGAAACATTCAGTACTTC. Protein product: CASSDSTGERNIQYF.

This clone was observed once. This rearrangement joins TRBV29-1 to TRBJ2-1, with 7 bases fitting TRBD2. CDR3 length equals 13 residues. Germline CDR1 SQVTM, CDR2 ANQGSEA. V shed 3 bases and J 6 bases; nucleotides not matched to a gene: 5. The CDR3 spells CSVEYGGINEQFF. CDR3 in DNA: TGCAGCGTTGAGTACGGGGGGATCAATGAGCAGTTCTTC.

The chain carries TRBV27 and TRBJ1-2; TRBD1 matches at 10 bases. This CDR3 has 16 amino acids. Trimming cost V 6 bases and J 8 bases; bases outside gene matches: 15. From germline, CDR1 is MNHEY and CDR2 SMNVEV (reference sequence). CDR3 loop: CASSITLGQGGDGYTF. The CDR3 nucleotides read TGTGCCAGCAGCATAACCCTCGGACAGGGGGGTGACGGCTACACCTTC.

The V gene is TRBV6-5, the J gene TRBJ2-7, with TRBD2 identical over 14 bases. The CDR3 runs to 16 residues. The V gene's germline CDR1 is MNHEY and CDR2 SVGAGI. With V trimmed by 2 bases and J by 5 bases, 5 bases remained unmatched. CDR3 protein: CASSYMGLAGEDEQYF. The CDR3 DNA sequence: TGTGCCAGCAGTTACATGGGACTAGCGGGAGAGGACGAGCAGTACTTC.

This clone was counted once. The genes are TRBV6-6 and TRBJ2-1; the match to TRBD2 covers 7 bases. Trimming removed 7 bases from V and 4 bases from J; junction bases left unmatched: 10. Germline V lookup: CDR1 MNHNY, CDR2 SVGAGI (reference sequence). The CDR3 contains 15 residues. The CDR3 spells CASTYGWEGYNEQFF. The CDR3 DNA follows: TGTGCCAGCACCTACGGGTGGGAGGGGTACAATGAGCAGTTCTTC.

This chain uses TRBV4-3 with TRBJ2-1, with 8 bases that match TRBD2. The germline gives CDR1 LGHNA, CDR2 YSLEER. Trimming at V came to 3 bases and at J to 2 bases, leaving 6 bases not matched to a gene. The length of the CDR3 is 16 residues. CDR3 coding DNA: TGCGCCAGCAGCCAGAGTAGCGGGAACCCCTACAATGAGCAGTTCTTC. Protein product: CASSQSSGNPYNEQFF.

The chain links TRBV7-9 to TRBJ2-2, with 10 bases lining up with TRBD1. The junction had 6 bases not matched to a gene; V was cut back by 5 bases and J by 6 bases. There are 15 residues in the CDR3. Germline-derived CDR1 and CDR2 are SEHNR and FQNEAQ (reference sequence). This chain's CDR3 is CASSPPGQGAGELFF. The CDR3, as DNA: TGTGCCAGCAGCCCTCCCGGACAGGGGGCCGGGGAGCTGTTTTTT.

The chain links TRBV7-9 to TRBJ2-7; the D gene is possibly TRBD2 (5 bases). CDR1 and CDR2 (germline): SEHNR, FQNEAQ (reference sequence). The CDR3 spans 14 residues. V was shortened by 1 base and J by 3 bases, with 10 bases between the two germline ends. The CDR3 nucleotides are TGTGCCAGCAGCTTAGGAGGACTGCGCTACGAGCAGTACTTC. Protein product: CASSLGGLRYEQYF.

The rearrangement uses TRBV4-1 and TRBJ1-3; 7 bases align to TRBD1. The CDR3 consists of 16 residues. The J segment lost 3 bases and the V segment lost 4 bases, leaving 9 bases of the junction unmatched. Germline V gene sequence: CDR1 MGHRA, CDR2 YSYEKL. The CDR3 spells CASSPQGDKVGNTIYF. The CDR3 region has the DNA TGCGCCAGCAGCCCTCAGGGGGACAAAGTTGGAAACACCATATATTTT.

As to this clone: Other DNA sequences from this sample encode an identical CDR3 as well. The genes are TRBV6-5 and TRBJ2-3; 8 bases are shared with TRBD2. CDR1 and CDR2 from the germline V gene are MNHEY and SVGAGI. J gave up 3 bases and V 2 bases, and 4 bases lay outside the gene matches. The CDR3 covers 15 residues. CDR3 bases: TGTGCCAGCAGTTACGGGGGACTAGGAACAGATACGCAGTATTTT. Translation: CASSYGGLGTDTQYF.

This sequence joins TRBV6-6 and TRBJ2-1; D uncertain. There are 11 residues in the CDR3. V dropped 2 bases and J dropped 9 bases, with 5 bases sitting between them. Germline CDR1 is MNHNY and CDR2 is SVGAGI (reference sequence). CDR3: CASSYGIEQFF. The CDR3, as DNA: TGTGCCAGCAGTTACGGTATTGAGCAGTTCTTC.

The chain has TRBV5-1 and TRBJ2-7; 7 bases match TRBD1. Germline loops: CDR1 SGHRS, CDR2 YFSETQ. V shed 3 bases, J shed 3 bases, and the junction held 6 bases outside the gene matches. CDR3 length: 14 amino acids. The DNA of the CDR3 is TGCGCCAGCAGCTCTCCGGGACAGAACTACGAGCAGTACTTC. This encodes CASSSPGQNYEQYF.

The CDR3 DNA follows: TGTGCCAGCAGTTACTCTTCAGGCTACTCTGGAAACACCATATATTTT. Translated, it gives CASSYSSGYSGNTIYF. The chain has TRBV6-6 and TRBJ1-3, with D unclear. The V and J ends lost 0 bases and 0 bases respectively, with 9 bases between them. Germline assignment: CDR1 MNHNY and CDR2 SVGAGI (reference sequence). The CDR3 is made up of 16 amino acids.